The T cell receptor beta chain under discussion was sequenced for a study of blood T cell repertoires in COVID-19. Study as a whole: The study drew acute and convalescent COVID-19 samples from the United States, Italy and Spain. The cDNA or gDNA used as material had been derived from T cells, B-cell-depleted T cells, or PBMCs.

The CDR3 length is 14 residues. The V gene lost 1 base and the J gene lost 1 base, with 7 bases spanning the gap. The germline CDR1 and CDR2 sequences are SGHTA and FQGNSA. How the authors handled the data: For nucleated cells, counts were estimated from reference gene primer amplification. The assay was immunoSEQ multiplex PCR, and TCRdb's table has in-frame clones only and misses some. Clone size and V and J calls were adopted from that table, with D and trimming inferred from the DNA. The sample shows about 83,000 clones, about 82% of them seen only once. Input material: peripheral blood. The V call is TRBV7-2, the J call TRBJ1-1; D might be TRBD1 (6 bases). The source of this sequence is a man between 45 and 60 years old with active COVID-19. Written as DNA, the CDR3 is TGTGCCAGCAGCTTAGACAGGGCGAACACTGAAGCTTTCTTT. Protein: CASSLDRANTEAFF. The full variable domain, completed using reference TRBV7-2 and TRBJ1-1, is GAGVSQSPSNKVTEKGKDVELRCDPISGHTALYWYRQSLGQGLEFLIYFQGNSAPDKSGLPSDRFSAERTGGSVSTLTIQRTQQEDSAVYLCASSLDRANTEAFFGQGTRLTVV.